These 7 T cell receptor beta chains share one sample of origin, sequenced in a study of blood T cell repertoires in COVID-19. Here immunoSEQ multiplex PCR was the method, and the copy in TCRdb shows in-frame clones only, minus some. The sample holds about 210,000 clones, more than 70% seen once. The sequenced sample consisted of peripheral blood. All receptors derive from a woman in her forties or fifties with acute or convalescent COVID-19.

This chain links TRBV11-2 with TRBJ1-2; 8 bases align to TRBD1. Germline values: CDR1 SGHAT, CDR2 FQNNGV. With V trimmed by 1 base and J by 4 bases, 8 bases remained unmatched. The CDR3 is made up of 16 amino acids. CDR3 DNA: TGTGCCAGCAGCTTAGGCGCCGGACAGGGATTCTATGGCTACACCTTC. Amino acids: CASSLGAGQGFYGYTF.

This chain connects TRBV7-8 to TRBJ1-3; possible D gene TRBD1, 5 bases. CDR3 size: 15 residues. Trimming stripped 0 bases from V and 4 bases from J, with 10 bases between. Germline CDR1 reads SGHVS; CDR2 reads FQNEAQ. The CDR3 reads CASSLAQGSGNTIYF. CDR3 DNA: TGTGCCAGCAGCTTAGCTCAGGGATCAGGAAACACCATATATTTT.

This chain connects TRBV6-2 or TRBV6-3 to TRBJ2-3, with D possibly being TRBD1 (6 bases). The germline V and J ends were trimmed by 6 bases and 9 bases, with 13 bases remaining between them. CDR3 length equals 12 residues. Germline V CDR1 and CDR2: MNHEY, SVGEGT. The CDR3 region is CASSPRQETQYF. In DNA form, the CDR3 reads TGTGCCAGCAGCCCGCGACAGGAAACGCAGTATTTT.

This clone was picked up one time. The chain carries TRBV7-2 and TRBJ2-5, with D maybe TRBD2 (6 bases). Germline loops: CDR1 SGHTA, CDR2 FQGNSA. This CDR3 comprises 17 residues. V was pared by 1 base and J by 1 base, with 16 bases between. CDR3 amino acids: CASSLGVVGAGQETQYF. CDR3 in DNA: TGTGCCAGCAGCTTAGGAGTTGTAGGAGCGGGCCAAGAGACCCAGTACTTC.

The CDR3 sequence is CASSPEVANTGELFF. The DNA of the CDR3 is TGTGCCAGCTCTCCCGAGGTCGCGAACACCGGGGAGCTGTTTTTT. This sequence joins TRBV18 and TRBJ2-2; D is uncertain. The V gene lost 6 bases and the J gene lost 0 bases, with 11 bases spanning the gap. The CDR3 is made up of 15 amino acids. The germline CDR1 and CDR2 sequences are KGHSH and LQKENI.

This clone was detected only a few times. The CDR3 region has the DNA TGTGCCAGCAGCCAACGTCAGTACGAGCAGTACTTC. Translated: CASSQRQYEQYF. The V call is TRBV3-1 (or the pseudogene TRBV3-2), the J call TRBJ2-7; D remains unclear. Per the germline V gene, CDR1 is LGHDT and CDR2 is YNNKEL (reference sequence). Trimming removed 2 bases at V and 4 bases at J, with 6 bases between. The CDR3 spans 12 residues.

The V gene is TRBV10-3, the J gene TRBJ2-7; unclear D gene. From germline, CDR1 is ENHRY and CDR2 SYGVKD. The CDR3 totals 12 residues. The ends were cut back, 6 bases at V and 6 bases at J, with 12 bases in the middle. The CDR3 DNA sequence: TGTGCCATCAGCAGTCCTTCAAGCGAGCAGTACTTC. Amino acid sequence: CAISSPSSEQYF.